The present entry profiles one TCR beta chain with its context. The germline V gene encodes CDR1 MNHEY and CDR2 SMNVEV (reference sequence). Germline trimming cut 6 bases from V and 7 bases from J; bases unmatched to any gene: 9. The CDR3 totals 14 residues. Assay used: immunoSEQ multiplex PCR; TCRdb lists only in-frame clones, some missing. The sample holds around 48,000 clones, around 94% seen once. The data originate from a study of T cell changes during pregnancy in multiple sclerosis. The specimen comprised CD4+ T cells from peripheral blood mononuclear cells, sampled in the third trimester of pregnancy. The receptor was derived from a female donor with multiple sclerosis, enrolled in a pregnancy study. This chain links TRBV27 with TRBJ2-3, with 8 bases fitting TRBD2. The CDR3 spells CASSPFRTSNTQYF. Written as DNA, the CDR3 is TGTGCCAGCAGCCCATTTCGGACTAGCAATACGCAGTATTTT.